Each of the 23 T cell receptor beta chains below was sequenced from the same sample in a study of radiation and T cells in renal cell carcinoma. Time point described: baseline pretreatment blood. Treatment reported: 15 Gy SBRT to primary tumor, nephrectomy 4 weeks later. TCRdb's copy holds only in-frame clones and misses some; the assay was immunoSEQ multiplex PCR. The table lists 85,000 to 100,000 clones, 86% of them singletons. The material was blood, obtained from a patient whose treatment included radiotherapy and nephrectomy. The receptors stem from a man aged 50-60 years with renal cell carcinoma.

J is TRBJ1-5 and V is TRBV15, with D uncertain. CDR1 is LNHNV and CDR2 is YYDKDF in the germline V gene (reference sequence). CDR3 length: 16 residues. The V end was cut by 1 base, the J end by 2 bases, with 12 bases between. This CDR3 is CATSRVGIYGNQPQHF. DNA for the CDR3: TGTGCCACCAGCAGAGTTGGGATTTACGGCAATCAGCCCCAGCATTTT.

The chain uses TRBV30 and TRBJ1-2; no firm D call. V lost 0 bases, J lost 6 bases, and 5 bases lay in between. CDR3 size: 11 residues. Germline V gene sequence: CDR1 GTSNPN, CDR2 SVGIG (reference sequence). CDR3: CAWSVGDGYTF. The DNA of the CDR3 is TGTGCCTGGAGTGTCGGGGATGGCTACACCTTC.

This clone was detected only a few times. This chain links TRBV5-1 with TRBJ2-5; tentatively, D is TRBD2 (6 bases). This CDR3 region has 11 residues. The V end lost 7 bases, the J end lost 2 bases, and 6 bases lay between the germline ends. Germline-derived CDR1 and CDR2 are SGHRS and YFSETQ. CDR3 in DNA: TGCGCCAGCGCGGGACAAGAGACCCAGTACTTC. Translated, it gives CASAGQETQYF.

The chain combines TRBV5-3 with TRBJ2-2; a possible D gene is TRBD1 (5 bases). TRBV5-3 is an ORF, with its function uncertain. The CDR3 extends over 13 amino acids. V lost 6 bases, J lost 4 bases, and 10 bases lay in between. DNA of the CDR3: TGTGCCAGAAACAGGTTGGGCACCGGGGAGCTGTTTTTT. Translating it yields CARNRLGTGELFF.

Turning to this clone: Other DNA sequences from this sample encode an identical CDR3 as well. The CDR3 region is CASSFDSNTEAFF. DNA for the CDR3: TGTGCCAGCAGCTTTGACAGCAACACTGAAGCTTTCTTT. The chain couples TRBV7-9 to TRBJ1-1; D might be TRBD1 (5 bases). V lost 3 bases and J lost 2, with 7 bases in between. The CDR3 is 13 amino acids. Germline V gene data show CDR1 as SEHNR and CDR2 as FQNEAQ (reference sequence).

The rearrangement links TRBV7-9 to TRBJ2-2, with TRBD2 matching 7 bases. The CDR3 has 17 amino acids. J gave up 0 bases and V 5 bases, and 9 bases lay outside the gene matches. From germline, CDR1 is SEHNR and CDR2 FQNEAQ (reference sequence). The CDR3 coding sequence is TGTGCCAGCAGCCGAATGAGCGGGGTAGCGAACACCGGGGAGCTGTTTTTT. This translates into CASSRMSGVANTGELFF.

The chain has TRBV30 and TRBJ2-1; D possibly matches TRBD1 or TRBD2 (5 bases each). Trimming removed 4 bases at V and 9 bases at J, with 34 bases between. The CDR3 has 19 amino acids. Germline CDR1 is GTSNPN and CDR2 is SVGIG (reference sequence). In DNA form, the CDR3 reads TGTGCCTGGATTGCTTATCGGGGCGTCTTCGGACAATCGGTTGGTGAGCAGTTCTTC. Translation: CAWIAYRGVFGQSVGEQFF.

V is TRBV11-2 and J is TRBJ1-3, with D perhaps TRBD1 (5 bases). The CDR3 extends over 15 amino acids. From germline, CDR1 is SGHAT and CDR2 FQNNGV. Trimming took off 3 bases at V and 0 bases at J, with 9 bases between the two ends. The CDR3 DNA sequence: TGTGCCAGCAGCTTCTCAGGGTTCTCTGGAAACACCATATATTTT. Amino acids: CASSFSGFSGNTIYF.

J is TRBJ2-1 and V is TRBV14; 10 bases match TRBD1. Germline CDR1 and CDR2: SGHDN and FVKESK. The CDR3 sequence is 13 residues long. The junction had 9 bases not matched to a gene; V was cut back by 4 bases and J by 15 bases. CDR3 DNA sequence: TGTGCCAGCAGCCCCCCCGGGACAGGGGTATGGTTCTTC. Translated: CASSPPGTGVWFF.

As for this clone: At one end the junction does not follow the germline gene, possibly because of a read error. The V call is TRBV7-7, the J call TRBJ2-7; no definite D call. Germline V gene data show CDR1 as SSHAT and CDR2 as FNYEAQ (reference sequence). The CDR3 consists of 13 residues. This chain's CDR3 is CASSPTDGYEQYF. The CDR3 DNA is TGTGCTAGCAGCCCCACGGACGGGTACGAGCAGTACTTC. Looking up the rest from reference TRBV7-7 and TRBJ2-7 gives the full variable domain: GAGVSQSPRYKVTKRGQDVTLRCDPISSHATLYWYQQALGQGPEFLTYFNYEAQPDKSGLPSDRFSAERPEGSISTLTIQRTEQRDSAMYRCASSPTDGYEQYFGPGTRLTVT.

This rearrangement joins TRBV18 to TRBJ1-2; TRBD1 might be the D (5 bases). V was cut by 3 bases and J by 5 bases, with 13 bases left in between. The CDR3 is 14 residues long. Germline CDR1 KGHSH, CDR2 LQKENI. CDR3 coding DNA: TGTGCCAGCTCACCGGAGGGGCCCCAGTATGGCTACACCTTC. Protein product: CASSPEGPQYGYTF.

This clone was observed a single time. The chain couples TRBV7-3 to TRBJ2-3, with 12 bases identical to TRBD2. This CDR3 is 15 amino acids long. V lost 5 bases, J lost 4 bases, and 4 bases stayed unmatched. From germline, CDR1 is SGHTA and CDR2 FQGTGA. Written as DNA, the CDR3 is TGTGCCAGCAGCGAAAGACTAGCGGGAGCAGATACGCAGTATTTT. Translating it yields CASSERLAGADTQYF.

As to this clone: An end of the junction differs from the germline gene, which may be a read error. The rearrangement links TRBV7-7 to TRBJ2-7; no reliable D call. Germline loops: CDR1 SSHAT, CDR2 FNYEAQ (reference sequence). This CDR3 spans 11 amino acids. CDR3 amino acids: CASSEINEQYF. CDR3 bases: TGTGCTAGCAGCGAAATAAACGAGCAGTACTTC.

The V call is TRBV10-3, the J call TRBJ1-1; D gene uncertain. Trimming left V 2 bases short and J 5 bases short, with 12 bases between. CDR3 size: 14 residues. Germline lookup yields CDR1 ENHRY and CDR2 SYGVKD. The CDR3 here is CAISEPDQGTEAFF. The CDR3 DNA follows: TGTGCCATCAGTGAGCCGGACCAAGGGACTGAAGCTTTCTTT.

This chain connects TRBV6-4 to TRBJ1-2, with D tentatively TRBD1 (5 bases). V dropped 0 bases and J dropped 7 bases, with 12 bases sitting between them. The CDR3 totals 14 residues. Germline CDR1 and CDR2: MRHNA and SNTAGT. The CDR3 nucleotides read TGTGCCAGCAGTGACTCGGGGGACTTTAGTGGCTACACCTTC. Translating it yields CASSDSGDFSGYTF.

The V gene is TRBV27, the J gene TRBJ2-7; TRBD2 might be the D (6 bases). Trimming left V 2 bases short and J 2 bases short, with 13 bases between. The CDR3 consists of 15 residues. The germline gives CDR1 MNHEY, CDR2 SMNVEV (reference sequence). CDR3 residues: CASSLIGGGTYEQYF. The DNA of the CDR3 is TGTGCCAGCAGTTTAATTGGCGGAGGGACCTACGAGCAGTACTTC.

The V call is TRBV14, the J call TRBJ1-1, with TRBD1 matching 8 bases. V shed 3 bases, J shed 4 bases, and the junction held 7 bases outside the gene matches. The germline V gene encodes CDR1 SGHDN and CDR2 FVKESK. There are 15 residues in the CDR3. CDR3 amino acids: CASSQTGEVGTEAFF. The DNA for the CDR3 is TGTGCCAGCAGCCAGACAGGGGAGGTAGGCACTGAAGCTTTCTTT.

The rearrangement joins TRBV4-1 to TRBJ2-7, with 9 bases identical to TRBD1. Germline V gene lookup returns CDR1 MGHRA and CDR2 YSYEKL. The V gene end was trimmed by 2 bases and the J gene end by 7 bases; junction bases not matched to a gene: 9. This CDR3 contains 15 residues. The CDR3 nucleotides are TGCGCCAGCAGCCAACCGGGACAGGGAGTTGGGGAGCAGTACTTC. Translating it yields CASSQPGQGVGEQYF.

The rearrangement uses TRBV6-4 and TRBJ2-2, with 8 bases lining up with TRBD1. This CDR3 comprises 14 residues. In germline, CDR1 is MRHNA, CDR2 SNTAGT. The V and J ends lost 5 bases and 5 bases, in that order; junction bases with no gene match: 4. CDR3 coding DNA: TGTGCCAGCAGTCGGACAGGGTCAACCGGGGAGCTGTTTTTT. Residues: CASSRTGSTGELFF.

The chain links TRBV6-6 to TRBJ2-1, with TRBD2 as a possible D gene (5 bases). This CDR3 has 15 residues. Trimming took 0 bases from V and 7 from J, leaving 13 bases between them. From germline, CDR1 is MNHNY and CDR2 SVGAGI (reference sequence). CDR3 in amino acids: CASSYSGSRRNEQFF. CDR3 nucleotide sequence: TGTGCCAGCAGTTACTCGGGGAGTAGGCGGAATGAGCAGTTCTTC.

A note on this clone: This same CDR3 is encoded by further DNA sequences in the sample. The genes are TRBV6-1 and TRBJ2-7; D not certain. V lost 1 base, J lost 3 bases, and 4 bases lay in between. There are 12 residues in the CDR3. Germline V gene data show CDR1 as MNHNS and CDR2 as SASEGT. The CDR3 here is CASSEVGYEQYF. The CDR3 DNA sequence: TGTGCCAGCAGTGAAGTCGGCTACGAGCAGTACTTC.

The count of this clone is one. The chain recombines TRBV6-5 with TRBJ1-2, with D unclear. The germline gives CDR1 MNHEY, CDR2 SVGAGI. The CDR3 consists of 16 residues. V lost 4 bases to trimming and J lost 2 bases, with 17 bases between them. CDR3 loop: CASSLYASGQNYGYTF. CDR3 nucleotide sequence: TGTGCCAGCAGTTTGTATGCTTCTGGGCAGAACTATGGCTACACCTTC.

This chain's CDR3 is CASSVVPNEQFF. CDR3 nucleotide sequence: TGTGCCAGCAGTGTCGTGCCGAATGAGCAGTTCTTC. The chain employs TRBV2 and TRBJ2-1; no definite D call. The CDR3 has 12 amino acids. The V end was cut by 4 bases, the J end by 7 bases, with 8 bases between. The germline V gene encodes CDR1 SNHLY and CDR2 FYNNEI.